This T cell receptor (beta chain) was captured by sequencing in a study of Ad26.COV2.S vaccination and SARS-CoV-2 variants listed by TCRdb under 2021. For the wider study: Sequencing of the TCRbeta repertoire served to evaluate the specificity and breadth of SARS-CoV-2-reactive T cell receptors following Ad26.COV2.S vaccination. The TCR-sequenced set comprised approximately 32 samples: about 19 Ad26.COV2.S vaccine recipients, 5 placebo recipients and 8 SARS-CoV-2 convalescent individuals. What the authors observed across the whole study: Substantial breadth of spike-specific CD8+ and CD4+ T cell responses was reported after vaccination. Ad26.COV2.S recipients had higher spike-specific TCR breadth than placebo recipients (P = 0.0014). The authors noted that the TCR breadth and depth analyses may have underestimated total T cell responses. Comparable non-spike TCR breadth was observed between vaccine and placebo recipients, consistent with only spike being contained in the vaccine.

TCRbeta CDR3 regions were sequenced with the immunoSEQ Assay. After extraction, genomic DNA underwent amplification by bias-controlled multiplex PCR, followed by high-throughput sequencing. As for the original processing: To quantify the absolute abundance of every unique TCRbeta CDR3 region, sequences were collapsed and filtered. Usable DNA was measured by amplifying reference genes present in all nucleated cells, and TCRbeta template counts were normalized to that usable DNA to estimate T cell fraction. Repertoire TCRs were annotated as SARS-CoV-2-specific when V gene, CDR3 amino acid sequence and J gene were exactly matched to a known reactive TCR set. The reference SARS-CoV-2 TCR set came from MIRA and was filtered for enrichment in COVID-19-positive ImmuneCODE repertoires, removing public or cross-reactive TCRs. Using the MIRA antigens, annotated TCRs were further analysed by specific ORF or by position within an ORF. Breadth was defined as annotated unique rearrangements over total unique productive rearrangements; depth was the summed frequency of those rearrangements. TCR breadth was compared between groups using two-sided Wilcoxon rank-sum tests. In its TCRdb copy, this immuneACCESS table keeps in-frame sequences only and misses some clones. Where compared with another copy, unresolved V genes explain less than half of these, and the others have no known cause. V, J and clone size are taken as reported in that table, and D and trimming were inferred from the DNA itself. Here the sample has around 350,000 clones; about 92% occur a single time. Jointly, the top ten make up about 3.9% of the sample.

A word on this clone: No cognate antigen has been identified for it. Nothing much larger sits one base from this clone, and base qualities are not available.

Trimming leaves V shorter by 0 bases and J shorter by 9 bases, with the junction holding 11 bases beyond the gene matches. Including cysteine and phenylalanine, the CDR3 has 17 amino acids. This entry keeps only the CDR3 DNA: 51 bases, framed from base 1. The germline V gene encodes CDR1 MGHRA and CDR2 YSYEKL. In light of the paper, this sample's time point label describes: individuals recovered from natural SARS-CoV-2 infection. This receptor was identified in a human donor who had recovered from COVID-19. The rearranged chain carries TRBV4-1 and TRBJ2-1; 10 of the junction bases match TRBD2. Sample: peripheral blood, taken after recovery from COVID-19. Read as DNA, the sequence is TGCGCCAGCAGCCAAGAGATCCCAGCGGGGGGGCTCGGTGAGCAGTTCTTC. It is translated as CASSQEIPAGGLGEQFF.